This T cell receptor (beta chain) was documented in a study of cytomegalovirus exposure and HLA in healthy donors. Study-wide points: Per published accounts, TCR beta sequences correctly predicted the HLA-A and HLA-B alleles of most subjects.

PCR employed 60 Vbeta and 13 Jbeta primers. This table comes from immunoSEQ multiplex PCR, and its TCRdb copy is limited to in-frame clones, with some not included. The sample lists 150,000 to 200,000 clones, 68% seen once, with more than 9% in the top ten. Comment on this clone: The antigen remains unidentified.

Sequenced: PBMCs. The receptor was isolated from a young man in good health and CMV-seropositive.

CDR3 amino acids: CASSFKTNEKLFF. The DNA of the CDR3 is TGTGCCAGCAGCTTCAAAACTAATGAAAAACTGTTTTTT. The chain recombines TRBV7-9 with TRBJ1-4; the D is unclear. CDR1 is SEHNR, CDR2 FQNEAQ, per germline (reference sequence). The CDR3 contains 13 residues. Trimming shortened V by 3 bases and J by 1 base, and 3 bases separated the two germline ends.